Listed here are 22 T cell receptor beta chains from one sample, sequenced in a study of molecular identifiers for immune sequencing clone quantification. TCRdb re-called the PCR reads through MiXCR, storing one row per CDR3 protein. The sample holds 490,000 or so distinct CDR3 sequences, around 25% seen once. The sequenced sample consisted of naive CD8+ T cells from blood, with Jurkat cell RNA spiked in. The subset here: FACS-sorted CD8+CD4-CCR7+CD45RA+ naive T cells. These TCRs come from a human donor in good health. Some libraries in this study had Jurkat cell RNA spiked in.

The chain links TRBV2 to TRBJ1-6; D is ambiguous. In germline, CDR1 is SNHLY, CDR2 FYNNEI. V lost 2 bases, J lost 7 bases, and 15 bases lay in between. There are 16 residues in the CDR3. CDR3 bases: TGTGCCAGCAGTGAATCTAGTGGCAGGATGAATTCACCCCTCCACTTT. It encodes CASSESSGRMNSPLHF.

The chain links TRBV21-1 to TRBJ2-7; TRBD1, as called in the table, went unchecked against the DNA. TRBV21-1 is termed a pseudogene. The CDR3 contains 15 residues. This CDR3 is CASSPRCRGKNEQYF. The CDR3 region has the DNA TGTGCCAGCAGCCCTCGCTGCAGGGGGAAAAACGAGCAGTACTTC.

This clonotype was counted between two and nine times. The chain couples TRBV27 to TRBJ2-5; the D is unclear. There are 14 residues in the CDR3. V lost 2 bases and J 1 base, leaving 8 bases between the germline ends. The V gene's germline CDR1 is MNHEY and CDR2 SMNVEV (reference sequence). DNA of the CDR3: TGTGCCAGCAGTTTAAGCGCTAGCCAAGAGACCCAGTACTTC. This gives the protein CASSLSASQETQYF.

The CDR3 nucleotides read TGCAGTGCTAGTTCAGCGGGAGGTTCGGGGCCCACAGATACGCAGTATTTT. Its protein is CSASSAGGSGPTDTQYF. The chain employs TRBV20-1 and TRBJ2-3; 9 bases map to TRBD2. This CDR3 is 17 amino acids long. After removal of 3 bases from V and 2 bases from J, the junction contained 12 bases not matched to a gene. Germline values: CDR1 DFQATT, CDR2 SNEGSKA (reference sequence).

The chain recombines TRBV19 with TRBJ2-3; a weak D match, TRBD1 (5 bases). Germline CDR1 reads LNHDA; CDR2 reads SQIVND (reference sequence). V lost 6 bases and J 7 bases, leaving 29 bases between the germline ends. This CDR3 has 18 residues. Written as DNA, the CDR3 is TGTGCCAGTAGAATGAAACCAAGACAAGACAGCTGGACAAATACGCAGTATTTT. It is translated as CASRMKPRQDSWTNTQYF.

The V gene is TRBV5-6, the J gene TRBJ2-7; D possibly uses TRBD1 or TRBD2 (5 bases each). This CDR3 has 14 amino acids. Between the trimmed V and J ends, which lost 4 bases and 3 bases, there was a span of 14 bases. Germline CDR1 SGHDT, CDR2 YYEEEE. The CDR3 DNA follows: TGTGCCAGCAGCATCCTGGGACCCATCTACGAGCAGTACTTC. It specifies CASSILGPIYEQYF.

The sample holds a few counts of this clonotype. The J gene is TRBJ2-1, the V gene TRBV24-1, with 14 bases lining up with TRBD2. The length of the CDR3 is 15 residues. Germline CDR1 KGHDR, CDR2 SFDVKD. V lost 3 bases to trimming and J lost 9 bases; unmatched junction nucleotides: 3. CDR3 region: CATSDVGLAGAEQFF. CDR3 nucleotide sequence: TGTGCCACCAGTGATGTGGGACTAGCGGGAGCTGAGCAGTTCTTC.

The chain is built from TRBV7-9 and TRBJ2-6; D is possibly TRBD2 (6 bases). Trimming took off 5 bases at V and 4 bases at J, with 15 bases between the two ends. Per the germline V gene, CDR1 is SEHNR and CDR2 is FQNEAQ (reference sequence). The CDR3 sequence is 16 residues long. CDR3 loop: CASSPRGRSGANVLTF. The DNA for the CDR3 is TGTGCCAGCAGCCCCCGGGGGAGATCCGGGGCCAACGTCCTGACTTTC.

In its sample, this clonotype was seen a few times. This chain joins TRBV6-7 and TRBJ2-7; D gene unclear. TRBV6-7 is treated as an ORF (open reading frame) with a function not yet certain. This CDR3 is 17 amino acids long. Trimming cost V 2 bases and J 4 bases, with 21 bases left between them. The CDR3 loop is CASSYSGRRFPTYEQYF. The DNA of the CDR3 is TGTGCCAGCAGTTACAGTGGTCGCAGGTTTCCCACTTACGAGCAGTACTTC.

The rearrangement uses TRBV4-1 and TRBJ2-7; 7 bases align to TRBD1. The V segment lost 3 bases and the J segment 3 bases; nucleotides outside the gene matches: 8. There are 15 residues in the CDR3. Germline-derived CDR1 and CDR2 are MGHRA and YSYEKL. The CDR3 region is CASSHAGTAFYEQYF. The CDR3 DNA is TGCGCCAGCAGCCATGCCGGGACAGCCTTCTACGAGCAGTACTTC.

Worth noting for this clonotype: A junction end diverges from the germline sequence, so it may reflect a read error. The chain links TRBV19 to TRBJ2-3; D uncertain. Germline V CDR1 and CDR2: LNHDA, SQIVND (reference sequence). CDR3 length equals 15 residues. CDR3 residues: CASSMSGEPTDTQFF. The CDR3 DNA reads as TGTGCCAGTAGTATGAGTGGGGAACCCACAGATACGCAGTTTTTT.

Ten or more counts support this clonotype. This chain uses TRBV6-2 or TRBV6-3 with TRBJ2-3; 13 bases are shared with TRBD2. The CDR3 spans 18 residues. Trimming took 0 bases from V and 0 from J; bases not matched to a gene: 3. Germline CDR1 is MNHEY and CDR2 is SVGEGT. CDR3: CASSYSEGLAGSTDTQYF. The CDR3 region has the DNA TGTGCCAGCAGTTACTCGGAGGGACTAGCGGGAAGCACAGATACGCAGTATTTT.

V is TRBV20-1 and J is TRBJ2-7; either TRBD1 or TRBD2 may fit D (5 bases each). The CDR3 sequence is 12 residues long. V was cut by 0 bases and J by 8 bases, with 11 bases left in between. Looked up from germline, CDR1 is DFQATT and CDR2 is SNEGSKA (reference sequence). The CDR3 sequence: CSARDIREQQYF. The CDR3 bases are TGCAGTGCTAGAGACATCAGGGAGCAGCAGTACTTC.

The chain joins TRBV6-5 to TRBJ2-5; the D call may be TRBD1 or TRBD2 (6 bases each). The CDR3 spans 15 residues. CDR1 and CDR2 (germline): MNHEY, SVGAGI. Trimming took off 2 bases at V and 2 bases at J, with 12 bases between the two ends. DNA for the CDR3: TGTGCCAGCAGTTACGACAGGAGGGGACAAGAGACCCAGTACTTC. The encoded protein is CASSYDRRGQETQYF.

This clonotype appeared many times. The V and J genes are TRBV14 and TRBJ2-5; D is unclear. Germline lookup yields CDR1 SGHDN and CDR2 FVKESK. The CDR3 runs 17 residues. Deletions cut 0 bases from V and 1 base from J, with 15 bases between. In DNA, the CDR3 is TGTGCCAGCAGCCAAGATATTCAGATGGGGTTCCAAGAGACCCAGTACTTC. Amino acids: CASSQDIQMGFQETQYF.

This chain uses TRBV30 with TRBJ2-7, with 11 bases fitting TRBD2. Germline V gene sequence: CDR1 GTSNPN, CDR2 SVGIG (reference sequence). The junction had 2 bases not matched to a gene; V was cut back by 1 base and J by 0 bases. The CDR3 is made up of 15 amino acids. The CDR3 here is CAWSAGLAASYEQYF. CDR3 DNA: TGTGCCTGGAGTGCGGGACTAGCGGCCTCCTACGAGCAGTACTTC.

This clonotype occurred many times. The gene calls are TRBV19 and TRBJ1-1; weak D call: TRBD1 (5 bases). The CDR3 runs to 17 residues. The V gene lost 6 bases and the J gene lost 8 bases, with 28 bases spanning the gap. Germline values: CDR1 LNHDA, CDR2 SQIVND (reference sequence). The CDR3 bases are TGTGCCAGTAGCCATGACGTTACACTAGGGGCCCGGTCCGAAGCTTTCTTT. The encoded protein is CASSHDVTLGARSEAFF. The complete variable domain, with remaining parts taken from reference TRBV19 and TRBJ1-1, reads DGGITQSPKYLFRKEGQNVTLSCEQNLNHDAMYWYRQDPGQGLRLIYYSQIVNDFQKGDIAEGYSVSREKKESFPLTVTSAQKNPTAFYLCASSHDVTLGARSEAFFGQGTRLTVV.

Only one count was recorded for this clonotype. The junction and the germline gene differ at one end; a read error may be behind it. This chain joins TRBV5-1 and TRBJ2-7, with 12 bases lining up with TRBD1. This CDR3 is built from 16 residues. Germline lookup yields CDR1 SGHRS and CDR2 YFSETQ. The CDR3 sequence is CAGSLWGQGALDEQYF. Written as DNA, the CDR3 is TGCGCCGGCAGCCTGTGGGGACAGGGGGCTCTAGACGAGCAGTACTTC. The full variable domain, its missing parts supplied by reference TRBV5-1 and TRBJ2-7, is KAGVTQTPRYLIKTRGQQVTLSCSPISGHRSVSWYQQTPGQGLQFLFEYFSETQRNKGNFPGRFSGRQFSNSRSEMNVSTLELGDSALYLCAGSLWGQGALDEQYFGPGTRLTVT.

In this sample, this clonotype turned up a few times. CDR3 in DNA: TGTGCCAGCAGTGGCCCCCGACAGGGGGAGGCCTACGAGCAGTACTTC. It codes for CASSGPRQGEAYEQYF. The chain couples TRBV25-1 to TRBJ2-7; 9 nucleotides line up with TRBD1. The CDR3 is 16 residues long. The junction had 9 bases not matched to a gene; V was cut back by 4 bases and J by 2 bases. CDR1 and CDR2 from the germline V gene are MGHDK and SYGVNS.

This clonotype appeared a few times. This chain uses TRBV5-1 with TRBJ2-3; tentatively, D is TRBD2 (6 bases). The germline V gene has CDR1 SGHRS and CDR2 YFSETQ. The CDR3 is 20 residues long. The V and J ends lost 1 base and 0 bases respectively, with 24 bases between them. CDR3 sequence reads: CASSLTWAVTGETSTDTQYF. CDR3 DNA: TGCGCCAGCAGCTTGACCTGGGCGGTAACGGGGGAGACTAGCACAGATACGCAGTATTTT.

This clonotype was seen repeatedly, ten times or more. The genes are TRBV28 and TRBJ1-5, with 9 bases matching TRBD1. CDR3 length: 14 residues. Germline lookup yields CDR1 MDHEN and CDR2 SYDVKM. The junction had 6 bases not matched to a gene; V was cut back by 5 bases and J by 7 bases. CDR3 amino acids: CASSLTGGEQPQHF. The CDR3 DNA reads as TGTGCCAGCAGTCTTACAGGGGGCGAACAGCCCCAGCATTTT.

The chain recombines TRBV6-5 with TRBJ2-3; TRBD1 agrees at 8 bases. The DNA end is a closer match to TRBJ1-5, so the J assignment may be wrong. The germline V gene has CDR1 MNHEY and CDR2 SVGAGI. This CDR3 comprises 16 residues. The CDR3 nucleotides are TGTGCCAGCAGTACTGACAGGGGTTGGGGTGAAGATACGCAGCATTTT. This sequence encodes CASSTDRGWGEDTQHF.